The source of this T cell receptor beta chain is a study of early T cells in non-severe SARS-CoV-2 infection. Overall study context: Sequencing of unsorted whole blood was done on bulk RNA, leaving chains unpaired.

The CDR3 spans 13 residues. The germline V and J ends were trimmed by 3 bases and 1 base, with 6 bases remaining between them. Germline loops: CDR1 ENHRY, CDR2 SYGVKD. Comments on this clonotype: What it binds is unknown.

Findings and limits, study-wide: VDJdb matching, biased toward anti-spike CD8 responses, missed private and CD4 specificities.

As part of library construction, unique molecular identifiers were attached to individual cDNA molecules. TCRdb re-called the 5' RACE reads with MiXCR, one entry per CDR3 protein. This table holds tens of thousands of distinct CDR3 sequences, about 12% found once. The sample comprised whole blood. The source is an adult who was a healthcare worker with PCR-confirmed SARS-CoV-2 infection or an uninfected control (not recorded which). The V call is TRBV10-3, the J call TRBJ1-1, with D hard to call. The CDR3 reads CAISEWGNTEAFF. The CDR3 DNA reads TGTGCCATCAGTGAATGGGGGAACACTGAAGCTTTCTTT.